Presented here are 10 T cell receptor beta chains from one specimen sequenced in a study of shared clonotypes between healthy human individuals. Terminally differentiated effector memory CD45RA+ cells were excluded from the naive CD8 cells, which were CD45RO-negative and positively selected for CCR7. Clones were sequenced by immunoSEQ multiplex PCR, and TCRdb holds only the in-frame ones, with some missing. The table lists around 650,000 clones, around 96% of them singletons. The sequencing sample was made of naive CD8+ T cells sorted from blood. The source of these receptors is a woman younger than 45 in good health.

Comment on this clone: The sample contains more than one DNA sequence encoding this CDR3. The CDR3 sequence is CASSSGLGYEQYF. DNA for the CDR3: TGTGCCAGCAGCTCGGGACTGGGCTACGAGCAGTACTTC. The rearrangement links TRBV5-4 to TRBJ2-7, with D maybe TRBD2 (6 bases). V shed 3 bases and J shed 3 bases, with 10 bases lying between them. The CDR3 has 13 amino acids. Per the germline V gene, CDR1 is SGHNT and CDR2 is YYREEE (reference sequence). Based on the CDR3 plus reference TRBV5-4 and TRBJ2-7, the full variable domain is ETGVTQSPTHLIKTRGQQVTLRCSSQSGHNTVSWYQQALGQGPQFIFQYYREEENGRGNFPPRFSGLQFPNYSSELNVNALELDDSALYLCASSSGLGYEQYFGPGTRLTVT.

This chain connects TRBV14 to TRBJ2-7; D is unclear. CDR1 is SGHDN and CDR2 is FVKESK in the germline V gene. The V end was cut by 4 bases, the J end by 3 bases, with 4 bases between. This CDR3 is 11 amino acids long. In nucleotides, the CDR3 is TGTGCCAGCAGCCTTCACTACGAGCAGTACTTC. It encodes CASSLHYEQYF.

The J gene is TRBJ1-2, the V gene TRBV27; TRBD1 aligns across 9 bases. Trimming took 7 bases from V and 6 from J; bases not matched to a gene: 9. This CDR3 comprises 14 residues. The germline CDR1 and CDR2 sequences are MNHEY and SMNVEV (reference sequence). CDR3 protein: CASTTTGGVDGYTF. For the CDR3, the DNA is TGTGCCAGCACCACAACAGGGGGCGTGGATGGCTACACCTTC.

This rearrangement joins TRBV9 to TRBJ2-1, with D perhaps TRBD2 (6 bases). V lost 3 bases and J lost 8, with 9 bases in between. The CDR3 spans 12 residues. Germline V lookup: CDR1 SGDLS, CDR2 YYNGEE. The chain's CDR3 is CASSGLAYEQFF. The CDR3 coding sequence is TGTGCCAGCAGCGGCCTAGCGTATGAGCAGTTCTTC.

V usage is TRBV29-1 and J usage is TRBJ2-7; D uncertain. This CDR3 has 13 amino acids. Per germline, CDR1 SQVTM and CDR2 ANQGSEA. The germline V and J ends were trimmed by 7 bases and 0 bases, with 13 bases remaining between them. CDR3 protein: CSDWTESSYEQYF. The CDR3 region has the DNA TGCAGCGATTGGACGGAGAGCTCCTACGAGCAGTACTTC.

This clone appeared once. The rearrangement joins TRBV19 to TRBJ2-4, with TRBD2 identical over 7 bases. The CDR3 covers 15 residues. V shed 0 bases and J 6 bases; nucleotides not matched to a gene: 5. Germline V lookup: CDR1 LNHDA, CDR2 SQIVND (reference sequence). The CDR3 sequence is CASSIDPGGGNIQYF. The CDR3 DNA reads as TGTGCCAGTAGTATAGACCCAGGCGGGGGAAACATTCAGTACTTC. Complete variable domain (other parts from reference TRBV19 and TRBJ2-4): DGGITQSPKYLFRKEGQNVTLSCEQNLNHDAMYWYRQDPGQGLRLIYYSQIVNDFQKGDIAEGYSVSREKKESFPLTVTSAQKNPTAFYLCASSIDPGGGNIQYFGAGTRLSVL.

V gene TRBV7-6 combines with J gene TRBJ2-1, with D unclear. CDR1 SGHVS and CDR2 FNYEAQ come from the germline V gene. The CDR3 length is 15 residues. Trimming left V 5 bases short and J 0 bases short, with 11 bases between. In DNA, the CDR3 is TGTGCCAGCAGCCCCCCTCAAATCTCCTACAATGAGCAGTTCTTC. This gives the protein CASSPPQISYNEQFF.

Here the CDR3 reads CASSPPAVGELFF. CDR3 DNA: TGTGCCAGCAGTCCCCCGGCGGTCGGGGAGCTGTTTTTT. This chain uses TRBV28 with TRBJ2-2; no definite D call. The CDR3 is made up of 13 amino acids. V shed 5 bases and J shed 7 bases, with 11 bases lying between them. CDR1 MDHEN and CDR2 SYDVKM come from the germline V gene. The variable domain in full, with the rest retrieved from reference TRBV28 and TRBJ2-2, is DVKVTQSSRYLVKRTGEKVFLECVQDMDHENMFWYRQDPGLGLRLIYFSYDVKMKEKGDIPEGYSVSREKKERFSLILESASTNQTSMYLCASSPPAVGELFFGEGSRLTVL.

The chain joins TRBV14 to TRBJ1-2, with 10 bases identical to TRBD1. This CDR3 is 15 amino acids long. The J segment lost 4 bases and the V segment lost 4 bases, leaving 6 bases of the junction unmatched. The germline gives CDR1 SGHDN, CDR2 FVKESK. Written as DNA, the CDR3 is TGTGCCAGCAGCCCGTGGACAGGGGGTGCCTATGGCTACACCTTC. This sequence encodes CASSPWTGGAYGYTF.

The CDR3 sequence is CASTTGLAGVGGELFF. CDR3 coding DNA: TGTGCCAGCACCACGGGACTAGCGGGAGTTGGGGGGGAGCTGTTTTTT. The chain has TRBV13 and TRBJ2-2, with TRBD2 matching 14 bases. Germline-derived CDR1 and CDR2 are PRHDT and FYEKMQ (reference sequence). This CDR3 is built from 16 residues. The V and J ends lost 7 bases and 8 bases, in that order; junction bases with no gene match: 9.